This T cell receptor (beta chain) comes out of a study of CXCR3-negative and CXCR3-positive naive CD8 T cells (dated by TCRdb to between 2017 and 2020). In the study overall: In total, roughly 140 million TRB reads were obtained, which works out to roughly 1.5 +/- 0.3 million reads per library. Diversity and physicochemical repertoire analyses covered roughly ten donors pooled from two independent experiments. TRBV-TRBJ cluster analysis included naive subsets from about 5 donors and memory cells from 3 donors. Study-wide findings and limitations: Because surface CD5, which is linked to self-reactivity in mice, was comparable between the naive subsets, TCR interaction strength was also inferred from TRB CDR3 physicochemical properties. Repertoire diversity was comparably high in both naive subsets but much lower in memory CD8+ T cells. CXCR3 expression partially decreased after cryopreservation, so most assays used freshly isolated PBMCs. TRBV-TRBJ usage was similar between naive CXCR3-negative and CXCR3-positive cells from the same donor, while memory cells showed distinct patterns.

Sequences LNHDA (CDR1) and SQIVND (CDR2) are obtained from the germline V gene (reference sequence). The CDR3 starts with the cysteine, ends with the phenylalanine, and has 14 residues. The entry carries no DNA sequence. For every CD8+ T cell subset, 300,000 cells were flow-sorted straight into RLT lysis buffer, and each subset was sorted in triplicate. Standard density gradient centrifugation was used to isolate peripheral blood mononuclear cells from buffy coats. An RNeasy Mini Kit was used to extract total RNA from the sorted cells. This sample was sequenced with a NextSeq 550. The Human TCR Profiling Kit (MiLaboratory) was used to prepare UMI-labeled 5' RACE TRB cDNA libraries. cDNA synthesis used the entire amount of extracted RNA, and PCR amplification then used the entire amount of cDNA produced. The libraries were made side by side, with each library going through the same number of PCR cycles. The authors processed their data as follows. With a minimum of two reads required per UMI, MIGEC and MiXCR pulled out about 49,000 +/- 11,000 unique UMI-labeled TRB cDNA molecules from each library. On average, each library contained approximately 40,000 +/- 10,000 functional in-frame TRB CDR3 nucleotide clonotypes without stop codons. After downsampling to 5000 UMI-labeled TRB molecules per sample, diversity metrics such as normalized Shannon-Wiener and Chao1 were calculated in VDJtools. VDJtools was used to calculate clonotype-size-weighted physicochemical properties of the central five CDR3 residues, namely interaction energy, strength, volume and Kidera factor 4. After the reads were reprocessed by TCRdb, one entry was made per CDR3 protein sequence, with no DNA. What appears here as the V and J calls and clone size reflects TCRdb's work, not the paper's. The sample's own table lists 37,000 or so distinct CDR3 sequences. The top ten clones comprise roughly 8.4% of the sample.

A word on this clonotype: Its antigen is unknown.

The sample taken for sequencing was memory CD8+ T cells from blood. This sample's cell subset or site label indicates: conventional CD8+ memory T cells (TMEM), sorted as controls. This sequence uses TRBV19 and TRBJ1-1; TCRdb reports TRBD1, a call that lacks DNA to check it against. This clonotype originated in a human donor in good health. Some clones in this sample may be carry-over from other donors' samples. CDR3 region: CASSMGQLNTEAFF.